These T cell receptor beta chains were read from a single sample in a study of blood T cell repertoires in COVID-19. The data were produced by immunoSEQ multiplex PCR, yet TCRdb's version contains in-frame clones alone and is incomplete. The data show tens of thousands of clones, more than 70% seen once. The sequencing input was peripheral blood. These receptors were taken from an elderly man with active or convalescent COVID-19. CDR3s include the opening cysteine and the closing phenylalanine or tryptophan. D genes are given only for firm matches. Rows may omit the clone size; those that give it use once, few, many or a size class.

clone_size d_call j_call v_call cdr3_nt cdr3_aa
- - TRBJ1-1 TRBV30 TGTGCCTGGATGACTCCAGGGAAAAGGAACACTGAAGCTTTCTTT CAWMTPGKRNTEAFF
- - TRBJ2-2 TRBV6-2/TRBV6-3 TGTGCCAGCAGTTACTCGTCTAGCGAGCGCACCGGGGAGCTGTTTTTT CASSYSSSERTGELFF
few - TRBJ1-4 TRBV6-1 TGTGCCAGCAGTGAAGTCAGGGGTCGTAGGGATGAAAAACTGTTTTTT CASSEVRGRRDEKLFF
- TRBD1 TRBJ1-4 TRBV7-9 TGTGCCAGCAGCCCAAGGGACAGGGTTGATGAAAAACTGTTTTTT CASSPRDRVDEKLFF
- TRBD1 TRBJ1-6 TRBV3-1/TRBV3-2 TGTGCCAGCAGCCCCGGACAGGGGGCTTTTTATAATTCACCCCTCCACTTT CASSPGQGAFYNSPLHF
- - TRBJ1-4 TRBV28 TGTGCCAGCAGTTTATATCTCGGCGGGAGCGAAAAACTGTTTTTT CASSLYLGGSEKLFF
- TRBD2 TRBJ2-2 TRBV2 TGTGCCAGCAAGTTCCTAGCGGGGGGGAACACCGGGGAGCTGTTTTTT CASKFLAGGNTGELFF
- - TRBJ1-6 TRBV7-2 TGTGCCAGCAGCCCCGCCGTCCGGGTACCCAATTCACCCCTCCACTTT CASSPAVRVPNSPLHF
- TRBD1 TRBJ1-2 TRBV9 TGTGCCAGCAGCGCCGGGACAGGGGGGTTGGGTGGCTACACCTTC CASSAGTGGLGGYTF
- TRBD2 TRBJ2-1 TRBV5-1 TGCGCCAGCAGCTCTTTAGCGGGAGGCCAGAGAAGGAAGCAGTTCTTC CASSSLAGGQRRKQFF
- TRBD2 TRBJ2-3 TRBV2 TGTGCCAGCAGCGGAGGGGCGGGGGGAACAGATACGCAGTATTTT CASSGGAGGTDTQYF
few TRBD1 TRBJ1-5 TRBV7-8 TGTGCCAGCAGCTTACAAGGACAGGGGGCTAGTCAGCCCCAGCATTTT CASSLQGQGASQPQHF
- TRBD1 TRBJ1-2 TRBV28 TGTGCCAACCTACCGCGGGACAGGAACTATGGCTACACCTTC CANLPRDRNYGYTF
- - TRBJ2-5 TRBV7-9 TGTGCCAGCAGCTGGAGTAGCGGTTCCCATGGGACCCAGTACTTC CASSWSSGSHGTQYF
- TRBD1 TRBJ2-7 TRBV6-5 TGTGCCAGCAACCTCGGGACAGGGGGAGACTACGAGCAGTACTTC CASNLGTGGDYEQYF
- - TRBJ2-1 TRBV6-5 TGTGCCAGCAGAGAGCGGAGCTCCTACAATGAGCAGTTCTTC CASRERSSYNEQFF
- - TRBJ2-7 TRBV3-1/TRBV3-2 TGTGCCAGCAGCCAAGATCTCGGCTACGAGCAGTACTTC CASSQDLGYEQYF
once TRBD2 TRBJ2-1 TRBV18 TGTGCCAGCTCACCAAGCAAGTCGGTAGCGGGGGTCAATGAGCAGTTCTTC CASSPSKSVAGVNEQFF
- - TRBJ2-1 TRBV21-1 TGTGCCAGCAGCAAAACTATGAGGGAAGCCCTAGGAGTTTCCTACAATGAGCAGTTCTTC CASSKTMREALGVSYNEQFF
- TRBD2 TRBJ2-5 TRBV5-8 TGTGCCAGCAGCTGGGGACTAGCGGGTCAAGAGACCCAGTACTTC CASSWGLAGQETQYF
- - TRBJ2-5 TRBV18 TGTGCCAGCCAGTCAACAGACCAAGAGACCCAGTACTTC CASQSTDQETQYF
- TRBD1 TRBJ2-3 TRBV29-1 TGCAGCGTCACCGGGACAGGGGGCGCAGATACGCAGTATTTT CSVTGTGGADTQYF
- - TRBJ1-5 TRBV19 TGTGCCAGTAGTATCGTGCGAGGGAGAGGGCAGCCCCAGCATTTT CASSIVRGRGQPQHF
few TRBD1 TRBJ2-1 TRBV24-1 TGTGCCACCAGTGCCTGGGGACAGACCAATGAGCAGTTCTTC CATSAWGQTNEQFF
- - TRBJ2-7 TRBV11-2 TGTGCCAGCAGCTTAGTCCCCCGGGACGAGCAGTACTTC CASSLVPRDEQYF
- - TRBJ2-7 TRBV28 TGTGCCAGCAGTTTAGGAACAGGGCGAGGCTACGAGCAGTACTTC CASSLGTGRGYEQYF
- - TRBJ2-1 TRBV12-5 TGTGCTAGTGGTTTGGACCCCGGACTCGTCAATGAGCAGTTCTTC CASGLDPGLVNEQFF
- TRBD2 TRBJ2-7 TRBV19 TGTGCCAGTAGTAGGTCTGAGCGGGGAACGGTCGAGCAGTACTTC CASSRSERGTVEQYF
- TRBD1 TRBJ2-7 TRBV27 TGTGCCAGCAGGAGGGAGGGACAGGGGAGCTCCTACGAGCAGTACTTC CASRREGQGSSYEQYF
- - TRBJ1-2 TRBV28 TGTGCCAGCAGTCTGGGGCAGTCGTTACGAGGCTACACCTTC CASSLGQSLRGYTF
- - TRBJ1-3 TRBV4-1 TGCGCCAGCAGCCAAGAGGCAGGGGCTCGAGGAAACACCATATATTTT CASSQEAGARGNTIYF
- - TRBJ2-2 TRBV3-1/TRBV3-2 TGTGCCAGCAGCCTTGGACAGCGCCCAGGGGAGCTGTTTTTT CASSLGQRPGELFF
few TRBD1 TRBJ1-5 TRBV4-2 TGTGCCAGCAGCCAAGAGGGTCACAGGGGTAGCAATCAGCCCCAGCATTTT CASSQEGHRGSNQPQHF
- TRBD1 TRBJ2-5 TRBV19 TGTGCCAGTAGTATATCGGGCCGGGACAGGGGATCAGAGACCCAGTACTTC CASSISGRDRGSETQYF
- - TRBJ1-5 TRBV4-1 TGCGCCAGCAGCCAAGATCAGTTAGGGGGAAGGCACCAGCCCCAGCATTTT CASSQDQLGGRHQPQHF
- TRBD1 TRBJ2-7 TRBV7-9 TGTGCCAGCAGCTTAAGGGACAGGGACGAGCAGTACTTC CASSLRDRDEQYF
- TRBD1 TRBJ1-5 TRBV28 TGTGCCAGCAGTTTCCCCCGGGACAGCTATCGCAATCAGCCCCAGCATTTT CASSFPRDSYRNQPQHF
- - TRBJ1-1 TRBV4-2 TGTGCCAGCAGCCAAGAGCTACAGGGGAACACTGAAGCTTTCTTT CASSQELQGNTEAFF
- - TRBJ1-1 TRBV20-1 TGCAGTGCTCCCGGAAACGGGAGAGCTTTCTTT CSAPGNGRAFF
- TRBD2 TRBJ2-7 TRBV30 TGTGCCTGGAATAACAGGAGGGACTACGGGCAGTACTTC CAWNNRRDYGQYF
- TRBD1 TRBJ1-4 TRBV5-1 TGCGCCAGCAGCCAGGGGGTTTCTAATGAAAAACTGTTTTTT CASSQGVSNEKLFF
- TRBD2 TRBJ2-2 TRBV19 TGTGCCAGTAGTATGCCCAGCGGGAGGACCACCGGGGAGCTGTTTTTT CASSMPSGRTTGELFF
- - TRBJ2-3 TRBV19 TGTGCCAGTATGGGGGGGCCAAACGTGGCAGATACGCAGTATTTT CASMGGPNVADTQYF